Listed here is a single T cell receptor (beta chain). Libraries were prepared by immunoSEQ multiplex PCR; TCRdb keeps only in-frame clonotypes and omits some of them. The table has around 80,000 clones, 91% seen once. These data originate in a study of control samples from healthy donors and cancer patients. The source of this sequence is a man aged 45 to 65 in good health. The sample consisted of blood.

The CDR3 bases are TGTGCCATCAGGTCTCGGGGCACTGAAGCTTTCTTT. Translated: CAIRSRGTEAFF. This sequence joins TRBV10-3 and TRBJ1-1, with D hard to call. Trimming removed 6 bases at V and 4 bases at J, with 9 bases between. In germline, CDR1 is ENHRY, CDR2 SYGVKD. The CDR3 sequence is 12 residues long.